Below, 7 T cell receptor beta chains from the same sample are listed, as sequenced in a study of cytomegalovirus exposure and HLA in healthy donors. PCR amplification relied on 60 Vbeta primers (plus 13 Jbeta primers). TCRdb's copy holds only in-frame clones and misses some; the assay was immunoSEQ multiplex PCR. This table has 150,000 to 200,000 clones, 55% to 80% appearing once. Sequenced material: PBMCs. The origin of the receptors is a woman aged 18-29 years in good health and CMV-seropositive.

V gene TRBV7-9 combines with J gene TRBJ2-7, with TRBD1 identical over 7 bases. The trim removed 5 bases at V and 7 bases at J, leaving 8 bases unmatched. The germline V gene encodes CDR1 SEHNR and CDR2 FQNEAQ (reference sequence). The CDR3 runs 13 residues. CDR3 residues: CASSQKGGREQYF. In DNA form, the CDR3 reads TGTGCCAGCAGCCAAAAAGGGGGCAGGGAGCAGTACTTC.

A few counts support this clone. CDR3 bases: TGTGCCCACGGGAGCTCCTATAATTCACCCCTCCACTTT. This sequence encodes CAHGSSYNSPLHF. The chain joins TRBV10-3 to TRBJ1-6; D ambiguous. Trimming removed 11 bases from V and 0 bases from J, with 8 bases in between. Germline CDR1 ENHRY, CDR2 SYGVKD. The CDR3 length is 13 residues.

J is TRBJ1-5 and V is TRBV7-8, with unresolved D. V was clipped by 4 bases and J by 8 bases, with 18 bases between them. CDR1 and CDR2 from the germline V gene are SGHVS and FQNEAQ. The CDR3 length is 15 residues. The CDR3 sequence is CASSSQNGMAEPQHF. The CDR3 bases are TGTGCCAGCAGCTCACAAAACGGGATGGCGGAGCCCCAGCATTTT.

About this clone: Sequence at one end of the junction differs from germline and may be a read error. The genes are TRBV18 and TRBJ2-5, with TRBD1 matching over 8 bases. There are 13 residues in the CDR3. Germline assignment: CDR1 KGHSH and CDR2 LQKENI. The CDR3 DNA sequence: TGTGCCAGCTCACCCGGGACAGGAGAGGCCCAGTACTTC. It codes for CASSPGTGEAQYF.

The gene calls are TRBV5-1 and TRBJ2-7, with TRBD1 matching over 8 bases. The CDR3 contains 15 residues. Losses at the gene ends were 4 bases for V and 1 base for J; bases not matched to a gene: 7. Germline V lookup: CDR1 SGHRS, CDR2 YFSETQ. CDR3 loop: CASSPGQGGSYEQYF. The CDR3 DNA reads TGCGCCAGCAGCCCCGGACAGGGTGGGTCCTACGAGCAGTACTTC. The variable domain in full, with the rest retrieved from reference TRBV5-1 and TRBJ2-7, is KAGVTQTPRYLIKTRGQQVTLSCSPISGHRSVSWYQQTPGQGLQFLFEYFSETQRNKGNFPGRFSGRQFSNSRSEMNVSTLELGDSALYLCASSPGQGGSYEQYFGPGTRLTVT.

This clone turned up a few times. The V call is TRBV7-9, the J call TRBJ2-1, with 7 bases matching TRBD2. After removal of 2 bases from V and 8 bases from J, the junction contained 6 bases not matched to a gene. The CDR3 is 14 amino acids. The germline CDR1 and CDR2 sequences are SEHNR and FQNEAQ (reference sequence). The CDR3 DNA reads TGTGCCAGCAGCTTAAGGGACTATTCATATGAGCAGTTCTTC. As protein: CASSLRDYSYEQFF.

This clone was found a few times. The chain recombines TRBV18 with TRBJ1-6; no reliable D call. Germline values: CDR1 KGHSH, CDR2 LQKENI. The V end lost 5 bases, the J end lost 0 bases, and 8 bases lay between the germline ends. The CDR3 spans 15 residues. The DNA of the CDR3 is TGTGCCAGCTCAGAATATAGCTCCTATAATTCACCCCTCCACTTT. Protein product: CASSEYSSYNSPLHF.